The present T cell receptor beta chain was sequenced within a study of blood T cell repertoires in COVID-19 (dated by TCRdb to about 2020). General notes on the study: Collaborator samples came from the United States, Italy and Spain and covered acute and convalescent phases of COVID-19. The prospective study material was composed of cDNA or gDNA derived from T cells, B-cell-depleted T cells, or PBMCs. The repertoires were made available in a free public database intended to serve as a resource for research on the immune response to SARS-CoV-2. HLA class I and class II types, where available, came from metadata supplied by the sample provider rather than from assay-based typing. The sample metadata nearly always contained a de-identified subject ID, COVID-19 status, age in years and sex. The dataset comprised deeply sampled blood TCRbeta repertoires from subjects exposed to, actively infected with, or recovered from COVID-19. The samples were drawn from two sources: the first 160 participants of the ongoing ImmuneRACE study, and over 1,000 subjects contributed by 6 global collaborators.

TCRbeta CDR3 regions were amplified from genomic DNA by means of the immunoSEQ Assay, a bias-controlled multiplex PCR. From the authors' description of their analysis: The number of nucleated cells in each sample was estimated from the amplification of reference gene primers within the assay. Sequence reads were collapsed and filtered to measure the absolute abundance of every unique TCRbeta CDR3 rearrangement. For each sample, productive Simpson clonality was calculated as the square root of Simpson's diversity index over productive rearrangements. TCRdb took this table from immuneACCESS and kept in-frame rearrangements with V and J called. Such tables lack part of the clones; where checked against another copy, unresolved V genes explain under half of the gap, and the rest is unexplained. D and trimming come from the DNA, and the V and J calls and clone size come from that table. Here the sample has about 180,000 clones; about 89% occur a single time. The ten most abundant clones make up roughly 2% of the sample.

V and J lose 1 base and 2 bases, and a span of 12 bases separates them. The CDR3 runs 15 residues from the cysteine to the phenylalanine. Only CDR3 DNA remains: 45 bases, in frame from the first base. CDR1 and CDR2 were assigned from the germline V gene (reference sequence) as SGHAT and FQDESV. Another Seattle source contributed samples from volunteer blood donors who had recovered from COVID-19. Collaborating institutions collected whole blood in K2EDTA tubes following their own protocols. For TCRbeta analysis, collaborators shipped samples in one of three forms: frozen whole blood, isolated PBMCs, or DNA extracted from either of those sample types. What the study reported, not specific to this receptor: How much clinical and demographic metadata was included differed by source and by participant, and the metadata was provided uncurated.

Comment on this clone: The antigen it binds to is not known. No per-base quality is available; no much larger clone lies one base away.

The specimen sequenced was peripheral blood. This receptor was obtained from a man between 18 and 35 years old who had recovered from COVID-19. The sequence joins TRBV11-1 to TRBJ2-7, with TRBD1 as a weak D call on 6 bases. The CDR3 here reads CASSLGGGPTYEQYF. The bases read TGTGCCAGCAGCTTAGGAGGGGGACCGACCTACGAGCAGTACTTC.